These 10 T cell receptor beta chains were sequenced from one sample in a study of blood T cells in healthy people across ages. A second PCR of about 7 to 12 cycles used a sample-barcoded 5' primer and a J-beta primer mix. Each CDR3 protein is one row after TCRdb ran MiXCR on the 5' RACE reads. The data show roughly 1.9 million distinct CDR3 sequences, about two fifths seen once. The sample was blood. These receptors were obtained from a human donor in good health.

This clonotype was detected only a few times. The rearrangement uses TRBV29-1 and TRBJ2-5; tentatively, D is TRBD2 (6 bases). V gave up 6 bases and J gave up 7 bases, with 15 bases separating them. This CDR3 has 12 residues. Germline-derived CDR1 and CDR2 are SQVTM and ANQGSEA. CDR3 in amino acids: CSVGTSLGTQYF. As DNA, the CDR3 is TGCAGCGTCGGGACTTCCCTGGGGACCCAGTACTTC.

The J gene is TRBJ2-7, the V gene TRBV12-5; 8 nucleotides align to TRBD1. V was pared by 8 bases and J by 10 bases, with 16 bases of the junction left unmatched. CDR3 size: 14 residues. Germline CDR1 reads LGHNT; CDR2 reads FRNRAP. The CDR3 DNA follows: TGTGCTAGTACCTTTCTCGGACAGGGCCAGGCCCAGTACTTC. This gives the protein CASTFLGQGQAQYF.

In this sample, this clonotype turned up a few times. This chain uses TRBV5-6 with TRBJ2-1, with D possibly matching TRBD1 (6 bases). This CDR3 has 14 amino acids. Between the trimmed V and J ends, which lost 3 bases and 6 bases, there was a span of 13 bases. Germline loops: CDR1 SGHDT, CDR2 YYEEEE. The CDR3 here is CASSSLTGGNEQFF. The CDR3 bases are TGTGCCAGCAGCTCGTTGACAGGCGGCAATGAGCAGTTCTTC.

V is TRBV20-1 and J is TRBJ2-3; 7 bases align to TRBD1. CDR1 DFQATT and CDR2 SNEGSKA come from the germline V gene (reference sequence). V was clipped by 6 bases and J by 0 bases; unmatched bases: 6. This CDR3 has 14 residues. The CDR3 sequence is CSAHDRESTDTQYF. In DNA, the CDR3 is TGCAGTGCGCATGACAGGGAGAGCACAGATACGCAGTATTTT.

The sample holds a few counts of this clonotype. The chain uses TRBV30 and TRBJ1-2, with 10 positions matching TRBD1. Trimming took 1 base from V and 6 from J; bases not matched to a gene: 2. This CDR3 is built from 13 residues. Germline V CDR1 and CDR2: GTSNPN, SVGIG (reference sequence). The CDR3 bases are TGTGCCTGGAGTGGGGGACAGGGGAATGGCTACACCTTC. Encoded protein: CAWSGGQGNGYTF.

For this clonotype: The junction shows a germline mismatch at one end, possibly a read error. The chain recombines TRBV29-1 with TRBJ2-5; 7 nucleotides align to TRBD2. The CDR3 length is 13 residues. Germline V gives CDR1 SQVTM, CDR2 ANQGSEA. CDR3 bases: TGCAGCGCTGAAGATGCGGGGGATGGGACCCAGTACTTC. Amino acids: CSAEDAGDGTQYF. The variable domain in full, with the rest retrieved from reference TRBV29-1 and TRBJ2-5, is SAVISQKPSRDICQRGTSLTIQCQVDSQVTMMFWYRQQPGQSLTLIATANQGSEATYESGFVIDKFPISRPNLTFSTLTVSNMSPEDSSIYLCSAEDAGDGTQYFGPGTRLLVL.

This rearrangement joins TRBV7-9 to TRBJ2-1, with D tentatively TRBD2 (5 bases). CDR3 length: 14 amino acids. The V end lost 5 bases, the J end lost 6 bases, and 14 bases lay between the germline ends. Germline CDR1 is SEHNR and CDR2 is FQNEAQ (reference sequence). This chain's CDR3 is CASSQSDRGNEQFF. The CDR3 nucleotides read TGTGCCAGCAGCCAATCAGACCGGGGCAATGAGCAGTTCTTC.

This chain joins TRBV3-1 and TRBJ2-3; D perhaps matches TRBD2 (6 bases). This CDR3 comprises 16 residues. Trimming shortened V by 4 bases and J by 3 bases, and 17 bases separated the two germline ends. Germline CDR1 and CDR2: LGHDT and YNNKEL (reference sequence). CDR3 amino acids: CASSRGGGDTTDTQYF. CDR3 DNA: TGTGCCAGCAGCCGGGGAGGCGGGGATACTACAGATACGCAGTATTTT.

This chain uses TRBV5-1 with TRBJ2-3, with 9 bases identical to TRBD1. The junction had 8 bases not matched to a gene; V was cut back by 7 bases and J by 2 bases. Germline CDR1 reads SGHRS; CDR2 reads YFSETQ. This CDR3 spans 15 amino acids. The CDR3 spells CASYPGQGNTDTQYF. In DNA form, the CDR3 reads TGCGCCAGCTACCCGGGACAGGGAAACACAGATACGCAGTATTTT.

The V and J genes are TRBV20-1 and TRBJ2-4; 9 bases agree with TRBD2. The J call may be mistaken, given a closer DNA end match to TRBJ2-7. Germline loops: CDR1 DFQATT, CDR2 SNEGSKA (reference sequence). This CDR3 is 14 amino acids long. As DNA, the CDR3 is TGCAGTGCCCCCCGAGCGGGGGGAGCCTACGAGCAGTACTTC. Its translation: CSAPRAGGAYEQYF.